The 21 T cell receptor beta chains below were found in one sample sequenced in a study of T cell changes during pregnancy in multiple sclerosis (dated 2019 in TCRdb). The method was the immunoSEQ multiplex PCR assay. TCRdb re-hosts the immuneACCESS table, in-frame sequences only. Its copies lack some clones; in the studies checked, an unresolved V gene accounts for under half of them, and the cause for the rest is not known. This sample has approximately 48,000 clones in its table, and about 93% of those were observed once. The ten top clones hold 0.35% to 0.45% of the sample. The sample in question was CD4+ T cells from peripheral blood mononuclear cells, obtained after pregnancy. Receptors were obtained from a female donor with multiple sclerosis, enrolled in a pregnancy study.

The chain combines TRBV19 with TRBJ1-2; maybe TRBD1 (6 bases). This CDR3 is built from 12 residues. The V gene lost 9 bases and the J gene lost 8 bases, with 16 bases spanning the gap. Germline V gene data show CDR1 as LNHDA and CDR2 as SQIVND (reference sequence). The chain's CDR3 is CASRISGAGYTF. CDR3 sequence (DNA): TGTGCCAGCCGAATCTCAGGGGCCGGCTACACCTTC. The whole variable domain, remainder taken from reference TRBV19 and TRBJ1-2, is DGGITQSPKYLFRKEGQNVTLSCEQNLNHDAMYWYRQDPGQGLRLIYYSQIVNDFQKGDIAEGYSVSREKKESFPLTVTSAQKNPTAFYLCASRISGAGYTFGSGTRLTVV.

The V gene is TRBV19, the J gene TRBJ1-1; the D is unclear. CDR3 size: 11 residues. Trimming pared 9 bases from V and 5 bases from J, leaving 10 bases between. Germline V gene lookup returns CDR1 LNHDA and CDR2 SQIVND (reference sequence). The chain's CDR3 is CASSARTEAFF. CDR3 sequence (DNA): TGTGCCAGCTCTGCCCGGACTGAAGCTTTCTTT.

This clone was found a few times. The genes are TRBV28 and TRBJ1-5; D gene ambiguous. The germline V gene has CDR1 MDHEN and CDR2 SYDVKM. V was pared by 3 bases and J by 6 bases, with 12 bases between. The CDR3 length is 14 residues. In DNA, the CDR3 is TGTGCCAGCAGTTTGAGAGGCTCGGCTCAGCCCCAGCATTTT. Protein sequence: CASSLRGSAQPQHF.

The gene calls are TRBV5-1 and TRBJ2-3; 7 nucleotides agree with TRBD2. The junction had 11 bases not matched to a gene; V was cut back by 2 bases and J by 2 bases. Looked up from germline, CDR1 is SGHRS and CDR2 is YFSETQ. This CDR3 is 17 amino acids long. CDR3 residues: CASSLPSGGADTDTQYF. The CDR3 coding sequence is TGCGCCAGCAGCTTACCTAGCGGTGGGGCGGACACAGATACGCAGTATTTT.

The chain employs TRBV15 and TRBJ1-5, with 7 bases that match TRBD1. CDR1 is LNHNV and CDR2 is YYDKDF in the germline V gene (reference sequence). The junction had 5 bases not matched to a gene; V was cut back by 3 bases and J by 3 bases. The CDR3 runs to 15 residues. The CDR3 loop reads CATSRVDRDNQPQHF. For the CDR3, the DNA is TGTGCCACCAGCAGGGTCGACAGGGACAATCAGCCCCAGCATTTT.

Written as DNA, the CDR3 is TGTGCCAGCAGTCCCGTTTACAGGCGAGACTACACCTTC. The encoded protein is CASSPVYRRDYTF. The chain employs TRBV27 and TRBJ1-2, with a possible D match to TRBD1 (5 bases). Trimming stripped 5 bases from V and 10 bases from J, with 17 bases between. Germline V gives CDR1 MNHEY, CDR2 SMNVEV (reference sequence). CDR3 length: 13 residues.

V is TRBV15 and J is TRBJ2-5, with a possible D match to TRBD2 (6 bases). CDR1 and CDR2 from the germline V gene are LNHNV and YYDKDF (reference sequence). CDR3 size: 15 residues. V shed 0 bases and J shed 2 bases, with 10 bases lying between them. DNA of the CDR3: TGTGCCACCAGCAGAGACAACCGGGGGCAAGAGACCCAGTACTTC. Translating it yields CATSRDNRGQETQYF.

This clone appeared once. The chain combines TRBV7-2 with TRBJ2-7; no reliable D call. CDR3 length equals 12 residues. Trimming removed 5 bases from V and 0 bases from J, with 5 bases in between. In germline, CDR1 is SGHTA, CDR2 FQGNSA. CDR3 sequence: CASSPSSYEQYF. The CDR3 nucleotides read TGTGCCAGCAGCCCTAGCTCCTACGAGCAGTACTTC.

This clone appeared a few times. This chain links TRBV18 with TRBJ1-1, with TRBD1 matching 7 bases. The ends lost 0 bases at V and 4 bases at J; junction bases unmatched: 5. The CDR3 loop spans 15 amino acids. Germline V gene data show CDR1 as KGHSH and CDR2 as LQKENI. This CDR3 is CASSPPDRDITEAFF. The CDR3 DNA is TGTGCCAGCTCACCACCCGACAGGGATATCACTGAAGCTTTCTTT.

This clone was recorded once. The V gene is TRBV18, the J gene TRBJ2-7; 8 bases agree with TRBD1. Germline values: CDR1 KGHSH, CDR2 LQKENI. The CDR3 loop spans 15 amino acids. Trimming at V came to 4 bases and at J to 2 bases, leaving 7 bases not matched to a gene. In DNA, the CDR3 is TGTGCCAGCTCACTTCGACAGGGGTCCCCCTACGAGCAGTACTTC. Translating it yields CASSLRQGSPYEQYF.

The chain carries TRBV11-2 and TRBJ2-7; 8 nucleotides line up with TRBD1. Germline-derived CDR1 and CDR2 are SGHAT and FQNNGV. The CDR3 consists of 13 residues. V lost 5 bases, J lost 3 bases, and 3 bases stayed unmatched. The CDR3 region has the DNA TGTGCCAGCAGCCACACAGGGGGCTACGAGCAGTACTTC. Its translation: CASSHTGGYEQYF.

The chain joins TRBV6-5 to TRBJ2-5; D gene unclear. CDR3 length: 16 residues. Trimming cost V 2 bases and J 5 bases, with 18 bases left between them. Germline CDR1 is MNHEY and CDR2 is SVGAGI. The DNA of the CDR3 is TGTGCCAGCAGTTACCCGTGGCTCAGCCCCGGGGAGACCCAGTACTTC. Residues: CASSYPWLSPGETQYF.

This clone was observed a single time. V is TRBV19 and J is TRBJ1-2; 8 bases map to TRBD1. This CDR3 contains 13 residues. J lost 9 bases, V lost 7 bases, and 10 bases had no gene match. Germline V CDR1 and CDR2: LNHDA, SQIVND (reference sequence). DNA of the CDR3: TGTGCCAGTACCCTACGGCAGGGGGCTAGCTACACCTTC. Translating it yields CASTLRQGASYTF.

In its sample, this clone was seen a few times. The V gene is TRBV7-9, the J gene TRBJ2-7; 7 nucleotides agree with TRBD1. The V gene's germline CDR1 is SEHNR and CDR2 FQNEAQ (reference sequence). The CDR3 length is 17 residues. V shed 4 bases, J shed 0 bases, and the junction held 12 bases outside the gene matches. As DNA, the CDR3 is TGTGCCAGCAGCTCAAACCTTCGACAGGGCTTCTCCTACGAGCAGTACTTC. It is translated as CASSSNLRQGFSYEQYF.

This chain connects TRBV5-5 to TRBJ2-1; 7 positions match TRBD1. Germline V gene data show CDR1 as SGHKS and CDR2 as YYEKEE (reference sequence). The CDR3 spans 14 residues. V gave up 1 base and J gave up 15 bases; unmatched junction bases: 13. CDR3 residues: CASSLWDSGSPGFF. DNA of the CDR3: TGTGCCAGCAGCTTGTGGGACAGTGGGTCCCCCGGGTTCTTC.

V gene TRBV19 combines with J gene TRBJ2-7; a possible D gene is TRBD1 (6 bases). Germline CDR1 and CDR2: LNHDA and SQIVND (reference sequence). The CDR3 length is 15 residues. The V and J ends lost 1 base and 1 base respectively, with 11 bases between them. CDR3 sequence: CASSIADSLSYEQYF. In nucleotides, the CDR3 is TGTGCCAGTAGTATAGCGGACAGCTTGTCCTACGAGCAGTACTTC.

This chain connects TRBV7-9 to TRBJ2-3; 9 nucleotides line up with TRBD2. The CDR3 spans 15 residues. V dropped 5 bases and J dropped 1; count of bases not matched to a gene: 4. The germline V gene has CDR1 SEHNR and CDR2 FQNEAQ (reference sequence). In DNA, the CDR3 is TGTGCCAGCAGCCTGACTAGCGGCGGCACAGATACGCAGTATTTT. Its translation: CASSLTSGGTDTQYF.

In its sample, this clone was seen a few times. This chain connects TRBV5-1 to TRBJ2-4, with D perhaps TRBD2 (5 bases). There are 15 residues in the CDR3. The V end lost 3 bases, the J end lost 3 bases, and 13 bases lay between the germline ends. Per germline, CDR1 SGHRS and CDR2 YFSETQ. The DNA of the CDR3 is TGCGCCAGCAGCTCCCCATCCGGGGTCAAAAACATTCAGTACTTC. It encodes CASSSPSGVKNIQYF. The whole variable domain, remainder taken from reference TRBV5-1 and TRBJ2-4, is KAGVTQTPRYLIKTRGQQVTLSCSPISGHRSVSWYQQTPGQGLQFLFEYFSETQRNKGNFPGRFSGRQFSNSRSEMNVSTLELGDSALYLCASSSPSGVKNIQYFGAGTRLSVL.

This chain joins TRBV13 and TRBJ2-3; 14 nucleotides line up with TRBD2. The CDR3 runs 16 residues. Germline V CDR1 and CDR2: PRHDT, FYEKMQ (reference sequence). The junction had 5 bases not matched to a gene; V was cut back by 4 bases and J by 5 bases. CDR3 residues: CASSWRLAGGLDTQYF. DNA of the CDR3: TGTGCCAGCAGCTGGAGACTAGCGGGAGGGTTAGATACGCAGTATTTT.

The V and J genes are TRBV10-1 and TRBJ2-5; 8 bases agree with TRBD2. The CDR3 runs to 15 residues. Germline values: CDR1 WNHNN, CDR2 SYGVQD (reference sequence). V shed 2 bases and J 3 bases; nucleotides not matched to a gene: 5. CDR3 sequence reads: CASSEGVAGKETQYF. DNA of the CDR3: TGCGCCAGCAGTGAGGGGGTAGCGGGAAAAGAGACCCAGTACTTC.

This chain's CDR3 is CASRVGQAYEQYF. Written as DNA, the CDR3 is TGTGCCAGCAGGGTGGGGCAGGCCTACGAGCAGTACTTC. The gene calls are TRBV6-1 and TRBJ2-7; D possibly corresponds to TRBD1 (5 bases). CDR3 size: 13 residues. Trimming took 6 bases from V and 2 from J, leaving 11 bases between them. Looked up from germline, CDR1 is MNHNS and CDR2 is SASEGT.